Following are 21 T cell receptor beta chains from one sample sequenced in a study of blood T cell repertoires in COVID-19. Clones were sequenced by immunoSEQ multiplex PCR, and TCRdb holds only the in-frame ones, with some missing. This repertoire shows some 30,000 clones, roughly nine tenths found once; its top ten account for over 40%. Sequenced material: peripheral blood. The receptors derive from a human donor with acute or convalescent COVID-19. The donor label of this sample is uncertain.

The V gene is TRBV7-2, the J gene TRBJ2-4; a weak D match, TRBD1 (6 bases). The V end was cut by 2 bases, the J end by 0 bases, with 11 bases between. Germline loops: CDR1 SGHTA, CDR2 FQGNSA. The CDR3 length is 16 residues. CDR3 DNA: TGTGCCAGCAGCTTAAAAGGGACACTAGCCAAAAACATTCAGTACTTC. Translating gives CASSLKGTLAKNIQYF.

The chain uses TRBV28 and TRBJ1-2; tentatively, D is TRBD1 (5 bases). Looked up from germline, CDR1 is MDHEN and CDR2 is SYDVKM. V was shortened by 4 bases and J by 8 bases, with 11 bases between the two germline ends. The CDR3 length is 12 residues. The CDR3 here is CASSSRTRGYTF. The DNA of the CDR3 is TGTGCCAGCAGTTCTAGGACAAGAGGCTACACCTTC.

The chain employs TRBV3-1 (or the pseudogene TRBV3-2) and TRBJ1-4; TRBD1 agrees at 7 bases. Trimming at V came to 4 bases and at J to 4 bases, leaving 6 bases not matched to a gene. The length of the CDR3 is 15 residues. The germline CDR1 and CDR2 sequences are LGHDT and YNNKEL (reference sequence). CDR3 loop: CASSRRTGINEKLFF. The CDR3 region has the DNA TGTGCCAGCAGCCGGAGGACAGGAATTAATGAAAAACTGTTTTTT.

The chain combines TRBV3-1 (or the pseudogene TRBV3-2) with TRBJ2-3, with D possibly being TRBD1 (5 bases). Trimming shortened V by 0 bases and J by 11 bases, and 18 bases separated the two germline ends. This CDR3 has 15 amino acids. From germline, CDR1 is LGHDT and CDR2 YNNKEL (reference sequence). CDR3 DNA: TGTGCCAGCAGCCAAGAAGTCGCCAGGGTTCCTCAGCAGTATTTT. Its translation is CASSQEVARVPQQYF.

This chain uses TRBV25-1 with TRBJ2-7; TRBD2 matches 7 bases. The CDR3 consists of 12 residues. Losses at the gene ends were 8 bases for V and 5 bases for J; bases not matched to a gene: 6. Germline-derived CDR1 and CDR2 are MGHDK and SYGVNS. The CDR3 DNA reads as TGTGCCAGCGATCGGGGGGTCGACGAGCAGTACTTC. Protein: CASDRGVDEQYF.

This clone was recorded once. The V call is TRBV5-1, the J call TRBJ2-1, with a tentative D call TRBD2 (5 bases). The CDR3 covers 14 residues. Germline V CDR1 and CDR2: SGHRS, YFSETQ. Trimming shortened V by 2 bases and J by 6 bases, and 12 bases separated the two germline ends. The CDR3 loop reads CASSFNGDANEQFF. The CDR3 region has the DNA TGCGCCAGCAGCTTCAACGGGGATGCCAATGAGCAGTTCTTC.

This chain joins TRBV6-6 and TRBJ2-3, with TRBD1 matching over 7 bases. Germline CDR1 MNHNY, CDR2 SVGAGI (reference sequence). Trimming cost V 2 bases and J 2 bases; bases outside gene matches: 7. This CDR3 is 16 amino acids long. As DNA, the CDR3 is TGTGCCAGCAGTTACGGTAGGACAGGCTACACAGATACGCAGTATTTT. Amino acids: CASSYGRTGYTDTQYF.

The chain uses TRBV7-9 and TRBJ1-1; a weak D match, TRBD1 (5 bases). The V end was cut by 2 bases, the J end by 1 base, with 11 bases between. The CDR3 is made up of 15 amino acids. Germline V CDR1 and CDR2: SEHNR, FQNEAQ (reference sequence). CDR3 loop: CASSLMGGGNTEAFF. CDR3 in DNA: TGTGCCAGCAGCTTAATGGGGGGAGGGAACACTGAAGCTTTCTTT. Drawing the rest from reference TRBV7-9 and TRBJ1-1, the complete variable domain is DTGVSQNPRHKITKRGQNVTFRCDPISEHNRLYWYRQTLGQGPEFLTYFQNEAQLEKSRLLSDRFSAERPKGSFSTLEIQRTEQGDSAMYLCASSLMGGGNTEAFFGQGTRLTVV.

In its sample, this clone was seen a few times. The chain links TRBV29-1 to TRBJ1-3, with a possible D match to TRBD1 (5 bases). Germline V CDR1 and CDR2: SQVTM, ANQGSEA. The CDR3 length is 13 residues. Trimming removed 2 bases from V and 7 bases from J, with 12 bases in between. CDR3 nucleotide sequence: TGCAGCGTTGAACAGGGTAGCGGGAACACCATATATTTT. This translates into CSVEQGSGNTIYF.

This sequence joins TRBV6-6 and TRBJ2-5; 10 bases agree with TRBD2. J was trimmed by 3 bases and V by 2 bases; bases with no gene match: 6. This CDR3 comprises 16 residues. Germline V lookup: CDR1 MNHNY, CDR2 SVGAGI (reference sequence). The CDR3 DNA follows: TGTGCCAGCAGTTACGGCCTAGCGGGGGCGAAAGAGACCCAGTACTTC. Protein sequence: CASSYGLAGAKETQYF.

The rearrangement uses TRBV11-2 and TRBJ2-2; a possible D gene is TRBD2 (5 bases). Trimming removed 2 bases from V and 4 bases from J, with 11 bases in between. The CDR3 contains 15 residues. CDR1 and CDR2 (germline): SGHAT, FQNNGV. The CDR3 DNA sequence: TGTGCCAGCAGCTTAAATACGGGAATCACCGGGGAGCTGTTTTTT. Its protein product is CASSLNTGITGELFF.

This clone appeared a single time. The chain is built from TRBV11-3 and TRBJ2-5, with no clear D. Germline V gives CDR1 SGHNT, CDR2 YENEEA. This CDR3 has 10 residues. The ends were cut back, 8 bases at V and 5 bases at J, with 6 bases in the middle. The CDR3 sequence: CASAKETQYF. CDR3 DNA sequence: TGTGCCAGCGCGAAGGAGACCCAGTACTTC.

In DNA form, the CDR3 reads TGTGCCAGCTCACCACCGGCCAGATACTCCTACAATGAGCAGTTCTTC. Protein sequence: CASSPPARYSYNEQFF. V gene TRBV18 combines with J gene TRBJ2-1; D is unclear. The V gene lost 0 bases and the J gene lost 0 bases, with 9 bases spanning the gap. Germline lookup yields CDR1 KGHSH and CDR2 LQKENI. The CDR3 is made up of 16 amino acids.

A few counts support this clone. The J gene is TRBJ1-4, the V gene TRBV19; D unclear. Per germline, CDR1 LNHDA and CDR2 SQIVND (reference sequence). The length of the CDR3 is 16 residues. The V end was cut by 9 bases, the J end by 8 bases, with 25 bases between. CDR3 DNA: TGTGCCAGCGCTCACTCCCCTGACGGGCGAGGGGAAAAACTGTTTTTT. It yields the protein CASAHSPDGRGEKLFF.

Only a few counts were recorded for this clone. DNA of the CDR3: TGTGCCAGTAGGTGGTCTAGTTCCTACGAGCAGTACTTC. It specifies CASRWSSSYEQYF. J is TRBJ2-7 and V is TRBV19, with no clear D. The germline V and J ends were trimmed by 6 bases and 1 base, with 10 bases remaining between them. Per the germline V gene, CDR1 is LNHDA and CDR2 is SQIVND (reference sequence). The CDR3 has 13 amino acids.

The chain employs TRBV7-2 and TRBJ2-5, with no clear D. Germline V gene data show CDR1 as SGHTA and CDR2 as FQGNSA. This CDR3 spans 14 amino acids. V lost 4 bases and J lost 5, with 14 bases in between. The CDR3 DNA follows: TGTGCCAGCAGCTCACCCCCCCTAGAGGAGACCCAGTACTTC. Translating gives CASSSPPLEETQYF.

The CDR3 spells CASSLGSATSLSSGTQYF. CDR3 nucleotides: TGCGCCAGCAGCTTGGGGTCAGCAACTTCCCTGAGTTCAGGCACCCAGTACTTC. The chain couples TRBV5-1 to TRBJ2-5; no firm D call. Germline V gives CDR1 SGHRS, CDR2 YFSETQ. Trimming removed 0 bases at V and 8 bases at J, with 26 bases between. The CDR3 length is 18 residues.

The genes are TRBV6-6 and TRBJ2-5, with D perhaps matching TRBD2 (6 bases). The CDR3 has 13 amino acids. Germline-derived CDR1 and CDR2 are MNHNY and SVGAGI (reference sequence). The germline V and J ends were trimmed by 5 bases and 4 bases, with 11 bases remaining between them. The CDR3 protein is CASSKTSIETQYF. The CDR3, as DNA: TGTGCCAGCAGTAAGACTAGTATAGAGACCCAGTACTTC.

This clone was recorded a few times. The J gene is TRBJ1-5, the V gene TRBV7-2; D not resolved. Germline V gene data show CDR1 as SGHTA and CDR2 as FQGNSA. The CDR3 totals 15 residues. Trimming left V 4 bases short and J 1 base short, with 11 bases between. The CDR3 sequence is CASSSVAGSNQPQHF. The CDR3 DNA sequence: TGTGCCAGCAGCTCCGTTGCGGGGAGCAATCAGCCCCAGCATTTT.

The rearrangement uses TRBV12-5 and TRBJ1-1, with D uncertain. Germline V CDR1 and CDR2: LGHNT, FRNRAP. V was clipped by 5 bases and J by 8 bases, with 15 bases between them. The CDR3 consists of 13 residues. CDR3 loop: CASGLQFGIEAFF. Here the CDR3 DNA reads TGTGCTAGTGGTCTACAGTTCGGGATCGAAGCTTTCTTT.

This chain's CDR3 is CASSRGGLNTEAFF. The CDR3 nucleotides are TGTGCCAGCAGCCGCGGTGGGTTGAACACTGAAGCTTTCTTT. This rearrangement joins TRBV6-5 to TRBJ1-1, with D unclear. Germline V gene data show CDR1 as MNHEY and CDR2 as SVGAGI. Trimming left V 6 bases short and J 0 bases short, with 11 bases between. This CDR3 is 14 amino acids long.